This T cell receptor beta chain was profiled in a study of blood T cell repertoires in COVID-19. Study-wide context: The United States, Italy and Spain were the sources of the acute and convalescent COVID-19 samples.

Method: immunoSEQ multiplex PCR; TCRdb's copy keeps in-frame clones and lacks some. The table has tens of thousands of clones, over 75% seen once. CDR1 is MNHEY and CDR2 is SVGAGI in the germline V gene. Trimming removed 6 bases at V and 2 bases at J, with 5 bases between. The CDR3 extends over 11 amino acids. The sequenced sample consisted of peripheral blood. The TCR was taken from an older woman with acute or convalescent COVID-19. The chain uses TRBV6-5 and TRBJ2-7; D unresolved. Here the CDR3 reads CASSGAYEQYV. CDR3 DNA: TGTGCCAGCAGCGGAGCCTACGAGCAGTACGTC.